This T cell receptor (beta chain) was retrieved from a study of CD4 T cells in relation to SARS-CoV-2 and coronaviruses. A remark on this clone: The antigen is unknown.

The CDR3 sequence is 15 residues long. Germline V gene data show CDR1 as MNHEY and CDR2 as SMNVEV (reference sequence). V was trimmed by 5 bases and J by 4 bases, leaving 17 bases between them. Before the COVID-19 pandemic, during about 2011-2019, CD4+ T cells were taken from unexposed donors. CD4+ T cells were isolated from the cells after more than 8 days of culture. Using immunoSEQ multiplex PCR, the repertoire was profiled, and TCRdb retains in-frame clones only, with some absent. The sample shows tens of thousands of clones, less than 75% of them seen only once. The sample comprised CD4+ T cells from PBMCs, cultured in vitro. The chain joins TRBV27 to TRBJ2-5; a weak D match, TRBD1 (8 bases). This TCR was sampled from a human donor in good health. CDR3 region: CASSLQQGGGETQYF. The CDR3 nucleotides are TGTGCCAGCAGTCTGCAACAGGGGGGGGGAGAGACCCAGTACTTC.